This TCR beta chain was identified in a study of post-analysis software for immune sequencing data. Looking at the study overall: Relapsing-remitting, secondary progressive and progressive-relapsing multiple sclerosis courses were included. Broader study findings: Those with multiple sclerosis, the patient group, showed significantly lower normalized Chao1 diversity than controls.

Many counts were recorded for this clonotype. The antigen is undetermined. Unique molecular identifiers featured in each of the TCR beta cDNA libraries. There were roughly 0.95 to 10 million T cells, and around 460,000 cDNA molecules came from them. TCRdb re-called the PCR reads with MiXCR, one entry per CDR3 protein. The sample consists of about 810,000 distinct CDR3 sequences, 53% of them appearing once. The sequenced material came from blood. This TCR was sampled from a girl between 10 and 17 years old with multiple sclerosis.

In DNA form, the CDR3 reads TGCGCCAGCAGCCAAGTCCAGGGTGAAAAACTGTTTTTT. It specifies CASSQVQGEKLFF. V gene TRBV4-1 combines with J gene TRBJ1-4, with D perhaps TRBD1 (5 bases). V lost 1 base, J lost 7 bases, and 7 bases lay in between. CDR3 length: 13 amino acids. Germline lookup yields CDR1 MGHRA and CDR2 YSYEKL.